Listed below are T cell receptor beta chains from one sample, sequenced in a study of blood T cell repertoires in COVID-19. Using immunoSEQ multiplex PCR, the repertoire was profiled, and TCRdb retains in-frame clones only, with some absent. The sample includes approximately 240,000 clones, around 90% seen only once; the top ten take roughly 0.8%. The sample comprised peripheral blood. All receptors come from a man aged 25 to 40 with COVID-19, enrolled during active disease. CDR3s include the opening cysteine and the closing phenylalanine or tryptophan. A D gene is named only where the DNA matches it firmly. A row's size may be missing; if present it is once, few, many or a size class.

clone size	D gene	V gene	J gene	CDR3 protein	CDR3 DNA
.	TRBD1	TRBV14	TRBJ1-5	CASSQDRGQDGSSQPQHF	TGTGCCAGCAGCCAAGACCGAGGACAGGATGGTTCGAGTCAGCCCCAGCATTTT
once	TRBD1	TRBV6-4	TRBJ2-7	CASTWDRGDEQYF	TGTGCCAGCACCTGGGACAGGGGGGACGAGCAGTACTTC
.	TRBD2	TRBV2	TRBJ2-3	CASSHGGAGDTQYF	TGTGCCAGCAGTCACGGGGGGGCGGGAGATACGCAGTATTTT
.	TRBD1	TRBV5-4	TRBJ2-5	CASSKSDRGETQYF	TGTGCCAGCAGCAAATCGGACAGGGGAGAGACCCAGTACTTC
.	TRBD1	TRBV5-1	TRBJ1-2	CASSFGTASPYGYTF	TGCGCCAGCAGCTTCGGGACAGCCTCGCCCTATGGCTACACCTTC
.	TRBD1	TRBV6-5	TRBJ1-5	CASSSAGGEGQPQHF	TGTGCCAGCAGTTCAGCAGGGGGTGAGGGTCAGCCCCAGCATTTT
.	.	TRBV9	TRBJ1-2	CASSADSYGYTF	TGTGCCAGCAGCGCCGACTCCTATGGCTACACCTTC
once	TRBD1	TRBV11-2	TRBJ2-1	CASSWGQGKYNEQFF	TGTGCCAGCAGCTGGGGACAGGGAAAATACAATGAGCAGTTCTTC
.	.	TRBV30	TRBJ1-4	CAWSAGEYNEKLFF	TGTGCCTGGAGTGCGGGGGAATATAATGAAAAACTGTTTTTT
.	TRBD1	TRBV5-4	TRBJ2-3	CASSSRGTTDTQYF	TGTGCCAGCAGTTCCAGGGGGACCACAGATACGCAGTATTTT
.	TRBD2	TRBV9	TRBJ2-1	CASSPSGRRTSGGSYNEQFF	TGTGCCAGCAGCCCTAGCGGGAGGAGGACTAGCGGAGGCTCCTACAATGAGCAGTTCTTC
.	.	TRBV10-1	TRBJ1-1	CASRADMNTEAFF	TGCGCCAGCAGGGCAGACATGAACACTGAAGCTTTCTTT
.	.	TRBV9	TRBJ1-1	CASSVSGKQASEAFF	TGTGCCAGCAGCGTTTCGGGAAAGCAGGCATCCGAAGCTTTCTTT
few	.	TRBV20-1	TRBJ1-5	CSASLTGDGNQPQHF	TGCAGTGCTAGTTTGACGGGGGATGGCAATCAGCCCCAGCATTTT
.	.	TRBV11-2	TRBJ2-5	CASSFGVDSTQYF	TGTGCCAGCAGCTTTGGAGTTGACTCGACCCAGTACTTC
.	TRBD1	TRBV6-5	TRBJ1-2	CASRGQGGLGGYTF	TGTGCCAGCAGAGGACAGGGTGGTTTAGGTGGCTACACCTTC
few	.	TRBV5-4	TRBJ1-4	CASSLEAGEEKLFF	TGTGCCAGCAGCTTGGAGGCAGGGGAGGAAAAACTGTTTTTT
.	.	TRBV5-1	TRBJ2-1	CASSLEAVNEQFF	TGCGCCAGCAGCTTGGAAGCCGTCAATGAGCAGTTCTTC
.	TRBD1	TRBV5-1	TRBJ2-3	CASTTGQDTDTQYF	TGCGCCAGCACCACGGGACAGGACACAGATACGCAGTATTTT
once	.	TRBV2	TRBJ1-5	CASSLPPRPQHF	TGTGCCAGCAGCCTTCCCCCTCGGCCCCAGCATTTT
.	TRBD1	TRBV7-3	TRBJ2-2	CASRLTGVGTGELFF	TGTGCCAGCAGGTTAACAGGGGTTGGTACCGGGGAGCTGTTTTTT